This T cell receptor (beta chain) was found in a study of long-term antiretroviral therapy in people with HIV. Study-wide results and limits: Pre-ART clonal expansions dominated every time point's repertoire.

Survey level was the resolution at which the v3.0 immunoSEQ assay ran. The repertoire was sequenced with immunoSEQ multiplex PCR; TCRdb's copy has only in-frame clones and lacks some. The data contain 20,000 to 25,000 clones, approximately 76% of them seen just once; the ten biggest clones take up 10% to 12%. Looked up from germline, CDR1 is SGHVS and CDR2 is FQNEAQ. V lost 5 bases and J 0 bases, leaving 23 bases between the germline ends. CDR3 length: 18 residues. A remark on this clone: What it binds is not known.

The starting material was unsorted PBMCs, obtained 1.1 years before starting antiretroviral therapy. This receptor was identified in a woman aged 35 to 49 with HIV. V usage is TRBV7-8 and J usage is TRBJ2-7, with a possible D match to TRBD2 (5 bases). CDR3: CASSMLRVLTGSSYEQYF. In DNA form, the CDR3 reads TGTGCCAGCAGCATGCTTCGGGTCTTGACGGGGAGCTCCTACGAGCAGTACTTC.